This TCR beta chain is drawn from a study of cytomegalovirus exposure and HLA in healthy donors. Overall study findings and caveats: Reports indicated that the classifier achieved high specificity and sensitivity in diagnosing cytomegalovirus status.

This CDR3 region has 18 residues. Germline CDR1 is SGHDN and CDR2 is FVKESK. Trimming at V came to 0 bases and at J to 4 bases, leaving 6 bases not matched to a gene. This PCR relied on a set of 60 Vbeta primers and 13 Jbeta primers. Here immunoSEQ multiplex PCR was the method, and the copy in TCRdb shows in-frame clones only, minus some. The repertoire holds about 130,000 clones, with roughly 88% as singletons. Comments on this clone: Its antigen is still unknown.

Sequences were obtained from PBMCs. This sequence joins TRBV14 and TRBJ2-6; 10 bases agree with TRBD2. This TCR derives from a boy aged 5-17 years in good health and CMV-seronegative. The CDR3 DNA reads TGTGCCAGCAGCCAAGACCTAGCGGGAGCTTGGGGGGCCAACGTCCTGACTTTC. Its protein is CASSQDLAGAWGANVLTF. Full variable domain (missing parts from reference TRBV14 and TRBJ2-6): EAGVTQFPSHSVIEKGQTVTLRCDPISGHDNLYWYRRVMGKEIKFLLHFVKESKQDESGMPNNRFLAERTGGTYSTLKVQPAELEDSGVYFCASSQDLAGAWGANVLTFGAGSRLTVL.